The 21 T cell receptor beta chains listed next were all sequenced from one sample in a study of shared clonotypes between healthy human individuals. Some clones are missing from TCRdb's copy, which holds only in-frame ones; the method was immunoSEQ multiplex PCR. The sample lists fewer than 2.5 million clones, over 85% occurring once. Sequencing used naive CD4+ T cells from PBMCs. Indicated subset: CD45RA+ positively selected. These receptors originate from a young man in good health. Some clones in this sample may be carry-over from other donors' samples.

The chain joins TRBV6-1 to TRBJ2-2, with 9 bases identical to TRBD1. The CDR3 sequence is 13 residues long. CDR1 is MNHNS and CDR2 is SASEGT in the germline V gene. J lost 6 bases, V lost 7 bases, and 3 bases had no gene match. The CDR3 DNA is TGTGCCAGCAACTACAGGGGGCCCGGGGAGCTGTTTTTT. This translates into CASNYRGPGELFF.

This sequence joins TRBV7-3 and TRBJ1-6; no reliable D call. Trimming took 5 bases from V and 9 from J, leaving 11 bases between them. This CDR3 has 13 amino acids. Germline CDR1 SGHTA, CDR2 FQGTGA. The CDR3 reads CASSQSDGSPLHF. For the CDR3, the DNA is TGTGCCAGCAGCCAGAGCGACGGTTCACCCCTCCACTTT. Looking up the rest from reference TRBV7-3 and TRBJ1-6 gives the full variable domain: GAGVSQTPSNKVTEKGKYVELRCDPISGHTALYWYRQSLGQGPEFLIYFQGTGAADDSGLPNDRFFAVRPEGSVSTLKIQRTERGDSAVYLCASSQSDGSPLHFGNGTRLTVT.

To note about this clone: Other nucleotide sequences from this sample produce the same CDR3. CDR3 nucleotide sequence: TGTGCCAGCAGCCTTGCCCTCGGGGAGCTGTTTTTT. It specifies CASSLALGELFF. The J gene is TRBJ2-2, the V gene TRBV5-4; D is ambiguous. Between the trimmed V and J ends, which lost 4 bases and 7 bases, there was a span of 8 bases. Looked up from germline, CDR1 is SGHNT and CDR2 is YYREEE (reference sequence). This CDR3 contains 12 residues.

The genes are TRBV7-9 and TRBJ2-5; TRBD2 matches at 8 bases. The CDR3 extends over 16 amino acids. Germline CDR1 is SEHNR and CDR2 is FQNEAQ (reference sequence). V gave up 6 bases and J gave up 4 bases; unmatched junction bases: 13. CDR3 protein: CASSFRVAGGGETQYF. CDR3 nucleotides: TGTGCCAGCAGTTTTAGGGTTGCGGGGGGCGGAGAGACCCAGTACTTC.

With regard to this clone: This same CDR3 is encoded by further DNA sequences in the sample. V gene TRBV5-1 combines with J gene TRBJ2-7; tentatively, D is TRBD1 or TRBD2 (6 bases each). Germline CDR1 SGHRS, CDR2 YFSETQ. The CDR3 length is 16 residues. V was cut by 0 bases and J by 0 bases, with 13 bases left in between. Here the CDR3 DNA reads TGCGCCAGCAGCTTGGCCCTTGGGGGGCGCTCCTACGAGCAGTACTTC. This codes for CASSLALGGRSYEQYF.

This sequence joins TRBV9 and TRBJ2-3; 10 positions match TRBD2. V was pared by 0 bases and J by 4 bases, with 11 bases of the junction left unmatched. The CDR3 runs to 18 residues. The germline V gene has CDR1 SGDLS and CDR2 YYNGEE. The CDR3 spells CASSVASSGSLGPDTQYF. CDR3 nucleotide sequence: TGTGCCAGCAGCGTAGCGTCTAGCGGGAGTTTGGGTCCAGATACGCAGTATTTT. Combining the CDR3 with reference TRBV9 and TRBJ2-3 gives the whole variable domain DSGVTQTPKHLITATGQRVTLRCSPRSGDLSVYWYQQSLDQGLQFLIQYYNGEERAKGNILERFSAQQFPDLHSELNLSSLELGDSALYFCASSVASSGSLGPDTQYFGPGTRLTVL.

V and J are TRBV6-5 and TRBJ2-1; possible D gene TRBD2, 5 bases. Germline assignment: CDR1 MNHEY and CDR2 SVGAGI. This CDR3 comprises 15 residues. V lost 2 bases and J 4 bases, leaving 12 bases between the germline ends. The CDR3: CASSYRWGEYNEQFF. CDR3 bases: TGTGCCAGCAGTTACCGATGGGGAGAATACAATGAGCAGTTCTTC.

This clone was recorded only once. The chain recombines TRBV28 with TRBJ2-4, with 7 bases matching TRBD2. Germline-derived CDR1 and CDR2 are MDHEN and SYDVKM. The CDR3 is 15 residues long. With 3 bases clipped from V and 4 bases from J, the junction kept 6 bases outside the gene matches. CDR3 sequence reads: CASSFREVWKNIQYF. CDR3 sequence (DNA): TGTGCCAGCAGTTTTCGGGAGGTGTGGAAAAACATTCAGTACTTC. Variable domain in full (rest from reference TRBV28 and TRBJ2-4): DVKVTQSSRYLVKRTGEKVFLECVQDMDHENMFWYRQDPGLGLRLIYFSYDVKMKEKGDIPEGYSVSREKKERFSLILESASTNQTSMYLCASSFREVWKNIQYFGAGTRLSVL.

The DNA of the CDR3 is TGTGCCAGCAGCTGGGGCTGGGGCCGGATGAACACTGAAGCTTTCTTT. Amino acids: CASSWGWGRMNTEAFF. The V and J genes are TRBV5-5 and TRBJ1-1, with a possible D match to TRBD1 (5 bases). The germline V and J ends were trimmed by 3 bases and 0 bases, with 15 bases remaining between them. CDR3 size: 16 residues. Germline values: CDR1 SGHKS, CDR2 YYEKEE (reference sequence).

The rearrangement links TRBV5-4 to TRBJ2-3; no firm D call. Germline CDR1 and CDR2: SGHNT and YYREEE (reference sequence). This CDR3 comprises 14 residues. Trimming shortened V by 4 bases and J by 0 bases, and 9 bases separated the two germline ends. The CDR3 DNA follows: TGTGCCAGCAGCCTAGACATTAGCACAGATACGCAGTATTTT. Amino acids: CASSLDISTDTQYF.

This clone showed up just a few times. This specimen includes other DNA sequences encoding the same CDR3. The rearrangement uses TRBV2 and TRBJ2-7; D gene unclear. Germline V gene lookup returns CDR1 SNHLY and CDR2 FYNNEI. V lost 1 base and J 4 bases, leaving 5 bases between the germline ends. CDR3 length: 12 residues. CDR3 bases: TGTGCCAGCAGTGAAGTTACTTACGAGCAGTACTTC. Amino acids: CASSEVTYEQYF. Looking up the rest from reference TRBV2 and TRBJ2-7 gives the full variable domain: EPEVTQTPSHQVTQMGQEVILRCVPISNHLYFYWYRQILGQKVEFLVSFYNNEISEKSEIFDDQFSVERPDGSNFTLKIRSTKLEDSAMYFCASSEVTYEQYFGPGTRLTVT.

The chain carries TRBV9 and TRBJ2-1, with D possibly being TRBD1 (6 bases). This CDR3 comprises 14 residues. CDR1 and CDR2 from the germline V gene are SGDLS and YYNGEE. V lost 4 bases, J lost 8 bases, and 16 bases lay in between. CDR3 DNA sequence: TGTGCCAGCAGCCCCCATCCCAGGGGAGATGAGCAGTTCTTC. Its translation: CASSPHPRGDEQFF. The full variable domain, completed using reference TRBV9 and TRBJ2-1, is DSGVTQTPKHLITATGQRVTLRCSPRSGDLSVYWYQQSLDQGLQFLIQYYNGEERAKGNILERFSAQQFPDLHSELNLSSLELGDSALYFCASSPHPRGDEQFFGPGTRLTVL.

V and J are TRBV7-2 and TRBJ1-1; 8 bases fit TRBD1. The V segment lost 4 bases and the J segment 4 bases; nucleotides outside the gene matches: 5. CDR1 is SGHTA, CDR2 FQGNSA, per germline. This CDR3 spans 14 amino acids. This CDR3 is CASSSGQAGTEAFF. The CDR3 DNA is TGTGCCAGCAGCTCGGGACAGGCAGGCACTGAAGCTTTCTTT.

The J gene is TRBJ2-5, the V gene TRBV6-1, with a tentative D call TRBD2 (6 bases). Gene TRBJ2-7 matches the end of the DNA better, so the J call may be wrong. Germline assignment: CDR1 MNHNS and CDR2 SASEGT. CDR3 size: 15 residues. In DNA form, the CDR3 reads TGTGCCAGCAGTGAATTGGCCCCCGGGGGCTACGAGCAGTACTTC. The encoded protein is CASSELAPGGYEQYF.

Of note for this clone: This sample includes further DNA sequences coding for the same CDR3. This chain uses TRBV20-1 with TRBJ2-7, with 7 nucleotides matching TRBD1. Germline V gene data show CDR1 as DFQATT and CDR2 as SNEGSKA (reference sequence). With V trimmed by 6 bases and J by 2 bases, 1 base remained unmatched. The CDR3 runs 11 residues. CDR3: CSADRAYEQYF. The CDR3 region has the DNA TGCAGTGCCGACAGGGCCTACGAGCAGTACTTC.

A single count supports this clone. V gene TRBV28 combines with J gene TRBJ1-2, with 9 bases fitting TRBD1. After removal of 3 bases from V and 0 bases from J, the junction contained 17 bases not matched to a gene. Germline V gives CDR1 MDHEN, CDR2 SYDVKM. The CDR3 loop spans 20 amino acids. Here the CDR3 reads CASSFSVRDRAYLANYGYTF. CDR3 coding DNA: TGTGCCAGCAGTTTCAGTGTTCGGGACAGGGCCTATCTAGCTAACTATGGCTACACCTTC.

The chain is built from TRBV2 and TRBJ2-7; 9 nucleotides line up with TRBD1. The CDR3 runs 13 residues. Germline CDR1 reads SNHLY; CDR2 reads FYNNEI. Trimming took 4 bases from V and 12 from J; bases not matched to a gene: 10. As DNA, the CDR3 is TGTGCCAGCAGTGGACAGGGGGTGGGGCTCTGGTACTTC. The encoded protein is CASSGQGVGLWYF.

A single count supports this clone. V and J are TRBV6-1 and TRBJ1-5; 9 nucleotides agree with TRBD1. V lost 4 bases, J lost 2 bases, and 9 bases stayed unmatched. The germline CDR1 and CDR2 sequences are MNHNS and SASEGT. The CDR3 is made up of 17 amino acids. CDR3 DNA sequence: TGTGCCAGCAGTGGACGGGACAGGGCACCCGGCAATCAGCCCCAGCATTTT. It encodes CASSGRDRAPGNQPQHF.

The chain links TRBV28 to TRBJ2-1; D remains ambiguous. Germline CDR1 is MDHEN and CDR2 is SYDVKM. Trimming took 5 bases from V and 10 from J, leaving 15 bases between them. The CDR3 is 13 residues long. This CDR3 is CASSPRAPREQFF. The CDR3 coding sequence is TGTGCCAGCAGTCCCCGGGCACCGAGGGAGCAGTTCTTC.

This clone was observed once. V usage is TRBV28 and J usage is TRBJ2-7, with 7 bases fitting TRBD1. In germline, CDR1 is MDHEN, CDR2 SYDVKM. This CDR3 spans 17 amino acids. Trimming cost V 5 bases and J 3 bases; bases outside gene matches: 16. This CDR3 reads CASSGTAEPTLFYEQYF. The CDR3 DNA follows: TGTGCCAGCAGTGGGACAGCTGAACCCACCCTCTTCTACGAGCAGTACTTC.

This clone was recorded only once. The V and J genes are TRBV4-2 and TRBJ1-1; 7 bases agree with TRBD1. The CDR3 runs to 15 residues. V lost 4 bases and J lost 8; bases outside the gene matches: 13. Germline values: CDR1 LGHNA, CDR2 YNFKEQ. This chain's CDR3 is CASSLRPGQQNEAFF. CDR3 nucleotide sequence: TGTGCCAGCAGCCTACGGCCGGGACAGCAAAACGAAGCTTTCTTT.